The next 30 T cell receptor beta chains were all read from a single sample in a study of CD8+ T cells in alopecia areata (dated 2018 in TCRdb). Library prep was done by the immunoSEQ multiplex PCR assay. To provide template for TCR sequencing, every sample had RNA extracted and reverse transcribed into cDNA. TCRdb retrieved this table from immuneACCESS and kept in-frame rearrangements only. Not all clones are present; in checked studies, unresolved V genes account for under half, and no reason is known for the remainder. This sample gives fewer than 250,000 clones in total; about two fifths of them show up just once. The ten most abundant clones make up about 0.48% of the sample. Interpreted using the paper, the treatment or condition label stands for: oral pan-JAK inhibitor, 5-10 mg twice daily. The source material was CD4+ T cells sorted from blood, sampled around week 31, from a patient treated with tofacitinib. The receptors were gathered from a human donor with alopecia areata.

The CDR3 here is CASLPSSYNSPLHF. CDR3 bases: TGTGCCAGCCTTCCGAGCTCCTATAATTCACCCCTCCACTTT. The V gene is TRBV6-5, the J gene TRBJ1-6; D is unresolved. Trimming cost V 8 bases and J 0 bases, with 8 bases left between them. The CDR3 runs 14 residues. Germline loops: CDR1 MNHEY, CDR2 SVGAGI.

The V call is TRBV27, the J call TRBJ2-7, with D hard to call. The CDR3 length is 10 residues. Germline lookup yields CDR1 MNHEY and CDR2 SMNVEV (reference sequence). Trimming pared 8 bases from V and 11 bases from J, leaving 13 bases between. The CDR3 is CASGFEGKYF. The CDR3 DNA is TGTGCCAGCGGGTTTGAAGGGAAGTACTTC.

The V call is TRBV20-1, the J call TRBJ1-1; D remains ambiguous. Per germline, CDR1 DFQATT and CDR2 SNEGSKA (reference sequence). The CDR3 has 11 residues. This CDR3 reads CRLSFGTEAFF. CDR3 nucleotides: TGCAGGCTGAGTTTCGGCACTGAAGCTTTCTTT.

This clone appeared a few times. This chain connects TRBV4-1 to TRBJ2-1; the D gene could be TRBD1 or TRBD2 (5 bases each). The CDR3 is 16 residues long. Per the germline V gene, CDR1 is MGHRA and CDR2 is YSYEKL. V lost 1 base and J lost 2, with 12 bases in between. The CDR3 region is CASSQASTGPYNEQFF. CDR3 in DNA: TGCGCCAGCAGCCAAGCATCAACGGGACCCTACAATGAGCAGTTCTTC.

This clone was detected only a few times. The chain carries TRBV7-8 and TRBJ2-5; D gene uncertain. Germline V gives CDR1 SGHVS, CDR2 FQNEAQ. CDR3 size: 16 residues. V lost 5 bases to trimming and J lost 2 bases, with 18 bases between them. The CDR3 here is CASSPRRLLVQETQYF. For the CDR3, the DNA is TGTGCCAGCAGCCCTCGGCGGCTGTTAGTTCAAGAGACCCAGTACTTC. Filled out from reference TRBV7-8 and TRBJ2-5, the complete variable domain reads GAGVSQSPRYKVAKRGQDVALRCDPISGHVSLFWYQQALGQGPEFLTYFQNEAQLDKSGLPSDRFFAERPEGSVSTLKIQRTQQEDSAVYLCASSPRRLLVQETQYFGPGTRLLVL.

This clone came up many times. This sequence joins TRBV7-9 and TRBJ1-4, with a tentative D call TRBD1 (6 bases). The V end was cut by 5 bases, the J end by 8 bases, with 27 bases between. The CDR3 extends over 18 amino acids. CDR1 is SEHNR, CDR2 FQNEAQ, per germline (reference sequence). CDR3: CASSPRIGSRGAEEKLFF. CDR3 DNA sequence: TGTGCCAGCAGCCCGCGTATAGGATCCAGGGGCGCGGAAGAAAAACTGTTTTTT.

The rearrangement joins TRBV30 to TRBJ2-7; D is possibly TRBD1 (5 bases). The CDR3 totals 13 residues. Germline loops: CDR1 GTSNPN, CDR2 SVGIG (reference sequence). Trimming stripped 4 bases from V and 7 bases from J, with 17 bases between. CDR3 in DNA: TGTGCCTGGATGAAAGGGGTACCCGGGGAGCAGTACTTC. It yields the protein CAWMKGVPGEQYF.

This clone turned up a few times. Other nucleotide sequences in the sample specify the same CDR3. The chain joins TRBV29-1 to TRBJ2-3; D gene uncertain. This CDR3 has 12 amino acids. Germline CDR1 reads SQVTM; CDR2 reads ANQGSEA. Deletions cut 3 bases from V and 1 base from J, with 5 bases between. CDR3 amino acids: CSVDRGTDTQYF. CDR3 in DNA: TGCAGCGTTGATCGGGGCACAGATACGCAGTATTTT.

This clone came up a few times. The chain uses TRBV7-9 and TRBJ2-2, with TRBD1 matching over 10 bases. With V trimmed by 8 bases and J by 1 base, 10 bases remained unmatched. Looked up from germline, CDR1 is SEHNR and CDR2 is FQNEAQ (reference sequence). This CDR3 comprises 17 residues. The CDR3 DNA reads TGTGCCAGCTCCCAACGCGGGGACAGGGGGAACACCGGGGAGCTGTTTTTT. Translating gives CASSQRGDRGNTGELFF. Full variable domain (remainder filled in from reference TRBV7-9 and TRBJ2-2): DTGVSQNPRHKITKRGQNVTFRCDPISEHNRLYWYRQTLGQGPEFLTYFQNEAQLEKSRLLSDRFSAERPKGSFSTLEIQRTEQGDSAMYLCASSQRGDRGNTGELFFGEGSRLTVL.

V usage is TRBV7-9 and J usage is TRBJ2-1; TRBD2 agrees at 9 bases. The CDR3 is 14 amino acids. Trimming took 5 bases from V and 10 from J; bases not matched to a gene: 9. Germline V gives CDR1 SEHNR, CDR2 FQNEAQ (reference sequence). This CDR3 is CASSRIAGEAEQFF. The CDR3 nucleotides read TGTGCCAGCAGCCGCATAGCGGGAGAGGCAGAGCAGTTCTTC. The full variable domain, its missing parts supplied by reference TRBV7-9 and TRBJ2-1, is DTGVSQNPRHKITKRGQNVTFRCDPISEHNRLYWYRQTLGQGPEFLTYFQNEAQLEKSRLLSDRFSAERPKGSFSTLEIQRTEQGDSAMYLCASSRIAGEAEQFFGPGTRLTVL.

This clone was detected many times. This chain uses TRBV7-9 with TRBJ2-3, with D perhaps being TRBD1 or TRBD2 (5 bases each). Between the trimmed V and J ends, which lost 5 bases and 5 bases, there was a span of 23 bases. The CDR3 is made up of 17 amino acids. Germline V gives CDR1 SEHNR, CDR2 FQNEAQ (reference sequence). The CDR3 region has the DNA TGTGCCAGCAGCAACCGGGGTAGGGGACCAAATAAAGATACGCAGTATTTT. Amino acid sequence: CASSNRGRGPNKDTQYF.

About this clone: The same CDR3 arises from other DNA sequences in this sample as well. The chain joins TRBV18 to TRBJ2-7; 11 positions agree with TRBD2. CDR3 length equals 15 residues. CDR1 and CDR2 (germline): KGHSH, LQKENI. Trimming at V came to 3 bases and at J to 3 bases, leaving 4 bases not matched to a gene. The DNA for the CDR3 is TGTGCCAGCTCACCCGGACTAGCGGGTGGCTACGAGCAGTACTTC. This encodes CASSPGLAGGYEQYF.

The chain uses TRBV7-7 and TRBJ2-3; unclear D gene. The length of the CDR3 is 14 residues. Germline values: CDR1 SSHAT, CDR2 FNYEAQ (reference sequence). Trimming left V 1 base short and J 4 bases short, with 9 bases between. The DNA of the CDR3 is TGTGCCAGCAGCTTAGGGAGTGGGGCAGATACGCAGTATTTT. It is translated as CASSLGSGADTQYF.

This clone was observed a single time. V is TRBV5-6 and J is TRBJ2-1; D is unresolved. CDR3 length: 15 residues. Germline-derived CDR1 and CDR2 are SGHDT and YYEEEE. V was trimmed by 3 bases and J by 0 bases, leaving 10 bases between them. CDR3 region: CASSYLRSSYNEQFF. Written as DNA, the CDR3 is TGTGCCAGCAGCTACCTAAGGAGCTCCTACAATGAGCAGTTCTTC.

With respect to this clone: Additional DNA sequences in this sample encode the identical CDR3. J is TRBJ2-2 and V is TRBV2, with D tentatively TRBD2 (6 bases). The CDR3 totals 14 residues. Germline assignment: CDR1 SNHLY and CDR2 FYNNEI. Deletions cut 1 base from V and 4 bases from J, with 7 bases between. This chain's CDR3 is CASSEGRVTGELFF. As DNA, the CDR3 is TGTGCCAGCAGTGAAGGGAGGGTCACCGGGGAGCTGTTTTTT.

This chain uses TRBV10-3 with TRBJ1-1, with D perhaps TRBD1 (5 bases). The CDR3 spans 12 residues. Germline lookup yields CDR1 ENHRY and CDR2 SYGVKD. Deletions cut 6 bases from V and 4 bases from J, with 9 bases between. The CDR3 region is CAIRGDGTEAFF. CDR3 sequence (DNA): TGTGCCATCAGGGGGGATGGCACTGAAGCTTTCTTT.

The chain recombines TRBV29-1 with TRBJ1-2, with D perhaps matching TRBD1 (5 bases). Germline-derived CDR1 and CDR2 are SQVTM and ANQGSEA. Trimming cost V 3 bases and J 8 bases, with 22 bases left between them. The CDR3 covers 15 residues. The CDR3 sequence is CSVERQGDGEGGYTF. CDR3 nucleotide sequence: TGCAGCGTTGAGAGGCAGGGCGATGGGGAAGGCGGCTACACCTTC.

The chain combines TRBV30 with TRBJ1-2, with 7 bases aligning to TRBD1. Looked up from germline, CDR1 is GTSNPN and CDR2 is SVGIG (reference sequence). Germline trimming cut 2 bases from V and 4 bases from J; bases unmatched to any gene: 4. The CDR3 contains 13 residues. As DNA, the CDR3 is TGTGCCTGGAGTCAGGGACAGATCTATGGCTACACCTTC. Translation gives CAWSQGQIYGYTF.

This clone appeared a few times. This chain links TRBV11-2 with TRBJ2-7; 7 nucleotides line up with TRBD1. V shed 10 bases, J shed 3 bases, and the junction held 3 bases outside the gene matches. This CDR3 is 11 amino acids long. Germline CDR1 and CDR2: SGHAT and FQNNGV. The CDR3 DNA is TGTGCCACACAGGGGTACTACGAGCAGTACTTC. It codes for CATQGYYEQYF.

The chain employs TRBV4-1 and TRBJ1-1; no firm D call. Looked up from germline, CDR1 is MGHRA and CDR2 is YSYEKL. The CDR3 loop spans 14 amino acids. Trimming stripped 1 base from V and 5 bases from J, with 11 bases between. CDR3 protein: CASSQAPRATEAFF. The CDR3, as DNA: TGCGCCAGCAGCCAAGCCCCGAGGGCGACTGAAGCTTTCTTT.

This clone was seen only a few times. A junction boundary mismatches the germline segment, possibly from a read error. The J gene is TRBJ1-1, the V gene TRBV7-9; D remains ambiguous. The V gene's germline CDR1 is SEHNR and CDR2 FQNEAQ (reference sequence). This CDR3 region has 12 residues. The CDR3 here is CASSTPGPPLIF. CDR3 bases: TGTGCCAGCAGCACACCGGGCCCACCCTTGATCTTT.

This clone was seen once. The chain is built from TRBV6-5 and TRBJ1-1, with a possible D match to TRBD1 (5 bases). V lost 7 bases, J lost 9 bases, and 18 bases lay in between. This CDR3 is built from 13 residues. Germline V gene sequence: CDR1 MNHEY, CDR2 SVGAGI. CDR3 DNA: TGTGCCAGCACCCTTAGCCCCGGGACTCAAGCTTTCTTT. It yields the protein CASTLSPGTQAFF.

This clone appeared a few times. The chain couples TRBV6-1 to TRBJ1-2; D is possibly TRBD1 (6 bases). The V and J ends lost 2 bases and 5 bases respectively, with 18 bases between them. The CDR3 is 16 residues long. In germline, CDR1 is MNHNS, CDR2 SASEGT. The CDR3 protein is CASSESRGRVWYGYTF. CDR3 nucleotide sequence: TGTGCCAGCAGTGAAAGCAGGGGAAGGGTGTGGTATGGCTACACCTTC.

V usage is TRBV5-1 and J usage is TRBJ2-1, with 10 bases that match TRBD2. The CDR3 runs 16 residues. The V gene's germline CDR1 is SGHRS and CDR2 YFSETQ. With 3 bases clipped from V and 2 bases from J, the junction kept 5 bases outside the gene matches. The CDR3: CASSSGSGRTYNEQFF. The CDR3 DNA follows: TGCGCCAGCAGCTCCGGTAGCGGGAGGACCTACAATGAGCAGTTCTTC.

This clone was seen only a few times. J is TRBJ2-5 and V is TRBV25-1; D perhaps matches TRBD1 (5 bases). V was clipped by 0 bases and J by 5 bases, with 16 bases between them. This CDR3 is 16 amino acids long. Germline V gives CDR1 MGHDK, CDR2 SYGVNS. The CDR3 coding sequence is TGTGCCAGCAGTGAATATTCGGACAATCCTCGGGAGACCCAGTACTTC. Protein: CASSEYSDNPRETQYF.

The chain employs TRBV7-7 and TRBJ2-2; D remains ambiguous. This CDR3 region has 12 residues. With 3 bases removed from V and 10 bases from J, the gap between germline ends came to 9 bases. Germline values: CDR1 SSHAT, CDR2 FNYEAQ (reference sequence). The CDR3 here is CASSLLQQELFF. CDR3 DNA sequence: TGTGCCAGCAGCTTGCTGCAGCAGGAGCTGTTTTTT.

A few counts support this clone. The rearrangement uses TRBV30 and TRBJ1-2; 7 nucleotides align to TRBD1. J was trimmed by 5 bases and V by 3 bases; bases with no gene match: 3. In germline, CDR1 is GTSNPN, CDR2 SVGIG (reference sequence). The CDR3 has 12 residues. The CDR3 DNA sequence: TGTGCCTGGAGAACAGGGGAATATGGCTACACCTTC. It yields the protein CAWRTGEYGYTF.

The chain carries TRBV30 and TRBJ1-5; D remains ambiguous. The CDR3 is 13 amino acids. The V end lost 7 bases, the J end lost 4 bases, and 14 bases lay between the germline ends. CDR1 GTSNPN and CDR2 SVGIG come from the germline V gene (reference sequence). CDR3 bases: TGTGCCTATTCCCGCGAGGAGAATCAGCCCCAGCATTTT. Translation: CAYSREENQPQHF.

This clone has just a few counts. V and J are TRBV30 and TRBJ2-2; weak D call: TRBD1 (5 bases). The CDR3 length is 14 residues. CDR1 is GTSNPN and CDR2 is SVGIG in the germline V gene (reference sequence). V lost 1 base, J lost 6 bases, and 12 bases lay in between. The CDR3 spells CAWSAGPGPGELFF. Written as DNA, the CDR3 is TGTGCCTGGAGTGCCGGTCCAGGGCCCGGGGAGCTGTTTTTT. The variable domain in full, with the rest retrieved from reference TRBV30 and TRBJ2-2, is SQTIHQWPATLVQPVGSPLSLECTVEGTSNPNLYWYRQAAGRGLQLLFYSVGIGQISSEVPQNLSASRPQDRQFILSSKKLLLSDSGFYLCAWSAGPGPGELFFGEGSRLTVL.

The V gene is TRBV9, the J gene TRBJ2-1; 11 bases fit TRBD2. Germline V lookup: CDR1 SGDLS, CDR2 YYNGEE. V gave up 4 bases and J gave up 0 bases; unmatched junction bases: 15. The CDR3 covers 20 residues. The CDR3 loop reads CASSPQETSGTTSSYNEQFF. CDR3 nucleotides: TGTGCCAGCAGCCCCCAGGAGACTAGCGGGACTACCAGCTCCTACAATGAGCAGTTCTTC.